Below, 4 T cell receptor beta chains from the same sample are listed, as sequenced in a study of shared clonotypes between healthy human individuals. Naive-designated CD8 cells lacked CD45RO, were positively enriched for CCR7, and omitted terminally differentiated effector memory CD45RA+ cells. Sequenced by immunoSEQ multiplex PCR; TCRdb stores in-frame clones only, minus some. The sample lists approximately 2,200,000 clones, 85% to 95% seen once, with under 2% in the top ten. The sample taken for sequencing was naive CD8+ T cells from PBMCs. The source of these receptors is a man between 18 and 29 years old in good health. Some clones in this sample may be carry-over from other donors' samples.

CDR3: CASSSAGQGGYEQYF. The CDR3, as DNA: TGTGCCAGCAGCTCGGCGGGACAGGGGGGCTACGAGCAGTACTTC. The chain combines TRBV13 with TRBJ2-7; 11 bases agree with TRBD1. The CDR3 runs to 15 residues. Germline assignment: CDR1 PRHDT and CDR2 FYEKMQ (reference sequence). V gave up 4 bases and J gave up 3 bases; unmatched junction bases: 5.

This chain connects TRBV10-3 to TRBJ2-3, with 8 bases that match TRBD2. This CDR3 has 15 residues. Germline-derived CDR1 and CDR2 are ENHRY and SYGVKD. V shed 7 bases, J shed 0 bases, and the junction held 6 bases outside the gene matches. The CDR3, as DNA: TGTGCCATCACCCCGGGGGGGGTTAGCACAGATACGCAGTATTTT. It encodes CAITPGGVSTDTQYF.

The rearrangement uses TRBV28 and TRBJ1-2, with D uncertain. The germline gives CDR1 MDHEN, CDR2 SYDVKM. The CDR3 spans 17 residues. Between the trimmed V and J ends, which lost 2 bases and 8 bases, there was a span of 24 bases. The CDR3 DNA is TGTGCCAGCAGTTTAAGGCCGGTGCCACTCCGGGGTGGAGGCTACACCTTC. Amino acids: CASSLRPVPLRGGGYTF.

The chain uses TRBV4-3 and TRBJ2-7, with TRBD2 matching over 11 bases. The V gene's germline CDR1 is LGHNA and CDR2 YSLEER. The ends lost 1 base at V and 2 bases at J; junction bases unmatched: 10. This CDR3 comprises 18 residues. The DNA for the CDR3 is TGCGCCAGCAGCCAAGCCCAGACCGGGACTAGCGGAACCTACGAGCAGTACTTC. Residues: CASSQAQTGTSGTYEQYF.